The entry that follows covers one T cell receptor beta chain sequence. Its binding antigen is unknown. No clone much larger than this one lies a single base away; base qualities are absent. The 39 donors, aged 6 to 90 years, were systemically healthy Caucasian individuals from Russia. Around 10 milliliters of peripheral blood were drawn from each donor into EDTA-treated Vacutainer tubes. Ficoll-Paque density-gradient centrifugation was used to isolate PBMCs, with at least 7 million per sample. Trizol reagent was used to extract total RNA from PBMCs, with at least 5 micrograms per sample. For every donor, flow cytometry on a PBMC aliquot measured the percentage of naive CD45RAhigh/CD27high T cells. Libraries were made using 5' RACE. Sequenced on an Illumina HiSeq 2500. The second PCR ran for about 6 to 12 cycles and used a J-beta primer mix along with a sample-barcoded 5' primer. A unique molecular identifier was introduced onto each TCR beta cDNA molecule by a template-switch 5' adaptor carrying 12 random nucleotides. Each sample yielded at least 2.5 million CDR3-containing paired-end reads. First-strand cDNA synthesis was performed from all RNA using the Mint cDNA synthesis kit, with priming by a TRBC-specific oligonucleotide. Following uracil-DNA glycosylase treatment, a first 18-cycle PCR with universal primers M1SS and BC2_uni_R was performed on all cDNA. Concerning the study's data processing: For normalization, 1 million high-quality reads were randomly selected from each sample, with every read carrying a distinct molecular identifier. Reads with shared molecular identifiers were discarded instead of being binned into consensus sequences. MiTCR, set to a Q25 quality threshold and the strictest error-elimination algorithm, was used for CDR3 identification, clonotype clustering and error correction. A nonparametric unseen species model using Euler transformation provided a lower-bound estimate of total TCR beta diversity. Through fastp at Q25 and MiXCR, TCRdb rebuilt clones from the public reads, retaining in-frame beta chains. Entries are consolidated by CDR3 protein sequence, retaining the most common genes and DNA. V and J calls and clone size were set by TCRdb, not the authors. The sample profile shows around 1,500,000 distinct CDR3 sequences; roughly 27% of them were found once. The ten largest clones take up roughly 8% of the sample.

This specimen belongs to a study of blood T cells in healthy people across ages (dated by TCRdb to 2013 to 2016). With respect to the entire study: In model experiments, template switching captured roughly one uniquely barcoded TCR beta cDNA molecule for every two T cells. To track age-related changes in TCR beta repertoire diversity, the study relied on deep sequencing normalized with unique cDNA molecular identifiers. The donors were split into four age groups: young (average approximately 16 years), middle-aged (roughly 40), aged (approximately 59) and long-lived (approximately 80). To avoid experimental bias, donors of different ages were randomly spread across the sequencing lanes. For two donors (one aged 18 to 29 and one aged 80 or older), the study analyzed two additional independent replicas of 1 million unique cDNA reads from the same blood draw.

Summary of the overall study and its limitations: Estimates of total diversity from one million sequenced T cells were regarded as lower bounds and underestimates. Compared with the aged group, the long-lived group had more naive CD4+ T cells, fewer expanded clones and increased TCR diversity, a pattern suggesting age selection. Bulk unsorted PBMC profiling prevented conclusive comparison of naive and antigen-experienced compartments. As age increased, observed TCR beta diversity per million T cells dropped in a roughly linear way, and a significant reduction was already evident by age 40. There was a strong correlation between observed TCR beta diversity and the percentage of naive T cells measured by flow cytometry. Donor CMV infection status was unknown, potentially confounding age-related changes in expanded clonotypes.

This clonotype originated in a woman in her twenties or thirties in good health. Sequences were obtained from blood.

The nucleotides read TGTGCCAGCAGCAAAGTAGTGACTAGCGGAACTAGCACAGATACGCAGTATTTT. Its amino acids are CASSKVVTSGTSTDTQYF. The sequence is built from TRBV21-1 and TRBJ2-3; TRBD2, the table's D call, lacks a check against the DNA. TRBV21-1 is given as a pseudogene. CDR3 length: 18 amino acids, cysteine to phenylalanine. Only the CDR3 portion is preserved as DNA: 54 bases, with reading frame beginning at the first base.